The 14 T cell receptor beta chains reported below all come from one sample, sequenced in a study of shared T cell receptors in the human thymus. Using immunoSEQ multiplex PCR, the repertoire was profiled, and TCRdb retains in-frame clones only, with some absent. The repertoire consists of 700,000 or so clones, with approximately 83% occurring once and the leading ten covering roughly 0.01%. This sample also belongs to another study, concerning human thymus T cells.

Sequencing was done on a sample of thymocytes. Receptors were obtained from a girl in the first two years of life with a congenital heart defect.

The V call is TRBV7-2, the J call TRBJ2-7, with D maybe TRBD1 (6 bases). V dropped 1 base and J dropped 0 bases, with 19 bases sitting between them. The germline gives CDR1 SGHTA, CDR2 FQGNSA. CDR3 length equals 18 residues. This chain's CDR3 is CASSLVTGTGTISYEQYF. DNA of the CDR3: TGTGCCAGCAGCTTAGTTACCGGAACAGGGACGATCTCCTACGAGCAGTACTTC.

This rearrangement joins TRBV7-7 to TRBJ2-3; D perhaps matches TRBD1 (6 bases). From germline, CDR1 is SSHAT and CDR2 FNYEAQ (reference sequence). This CDR3 spans 14 amino acids. Deletions cut 4 bases from V and 2 bases from J, with 10 bases between. CDR3 amino acids: CASSSDRNTDTQYF. The DNA of the CDR3 is TGTGCCAGCAGCTCGGACAGAAACACAGATACGCAGTATTTT.

This clone was observed once. V and J are TRBV6-4 and TRBJ2-3; D is possibly TRBD2 (6 bases). Trimming took 6 bases from V and 2 from J, leaving 24 bases between them. Germline loops: CDR1 MRHNA, CDR2 SNTAGT. The CDR3 has 18 residues. CDR3 sequence: CASSAGTAPGGHTDTQYF. DNA for the CDR3: TGTGCCAGCAGCGCAGGGACCGCTCCTGGAGGGCACACAGATACGCAGTATTTT.

The chain combines TRBV14 with TRBJ2-3, with 7 bases lining up with TRBD1. The V gene end was trimmed by 4 bases and the J gene end by 2 bases; junction bases not matched to a gene: 9. Germline V gene lookup returns CDR1 SGHDN and CDR2 FVKESK. This CDR3 contains 16 residues. The CDR3 sequence: CASSPPGTADTDTQYF. CDR3 nucleotide sequence: TGTGCCAGCAGCCCACCCGGGACAGCAGACACAGATACGCAGTATTTT. Drawing the rest from reference TRBV14 and TRBJ2-3, the complete variable domain is EAGVTQFPSHSVIEKGQTVTLRCDPISGHDNLYWYRRVMGKEIKFLLHFVKESKQDESGMPNNRFLAERTGGTYSTLKVQPAELEDSGVYFCASSPPGTADTDTQYFGPGTRLTVL.

The chain joins TRBV7-9 to TRBJ1-3; the D gene is possibly TRBD1 (5 bases). V lost 3 bases and J lost 2, with 8 bases in between. Looked up from germline, CDR1 is SEHNR and CDR2 is FQNEAQ (reference sequence). The CDR3 covers 14 residues. The CDR3 here is CASSLAGTGNTIYF. The CDR3 bases are TGTGCCAGCAGCTTGGCAGGGACTGGAAACACCATATATTTT.

The chain uses TRBV19 and TRBJ2-5; tentative D call: TRBD1 (5 bases). Germline V lookup: CDR1 LNHDA, CDR2 SQIVND (reference sequence). The CDR3 is made up of 14 amino acids. V lost 6 bases to trimming and J lost 3 bases, with 14 bases between them. In DNA form, the CDR3 reads TGTGCCAGTAGACTACAGACAGATGAAGAGACCCAGTACTTC. It translates to CASRLQTDEETQYF.

V is TRBV29-1 and J is TRBJ2-7, with 14 bases that match TRBD2. This CDR3 is 17 amino acids long. Germline V lookup: CDR1 SQVTM, CDR2 ANQGSEA. V dropped 1 base and J dropped 2; count of bases not matched to a gene: 7. The CDR3 is CSVEVKRTSGGTYEQYF. The CDR3 DNA follows: TGCAGCGTTGAAGTGAAAAGGACTAGCGGGGGGACCTACGAGCAGTACTTC.

The gene calls are TRBV11-2 and TRBJ1-2, with 9 positions matching TRBD1. The CDR3 runs 16 residues. CDR1 SGHAT and CDR2 FQNNGV come from the germline V gene. The ends lost 5 bases at V and 4 bases at J; junction bases unmatched: 11. The CDR3 is CASSLRRTGVGYGYTF. CDR3 bases: TGTGCCAGCAGCCTACGGAGGACAGGGGTCGGCTATGGCTACACCTTC.

This chain links TRBV6-4 with TRBJ1-2; D gene unclear. Trimming removed 2 bases at V and 8 bases at J, with 12 bases between. CDR3 size: 13 residues. CDR1 MRHNA and CDR2 SNTAGT come from the germline V gene. In DNA form, the CDR3 reads TGTGCCAGCAGTGACGAGAGGGTAGAGGGCTACACCTTC. Protein: CASSDERVEGYTF.

The chain joins TRBV5-8 to TRBJ1-1, with 8 bases that match TRBD1. The V and J ends lost 4 bases and 0 bases, in that order; junction bases with no gene match: 20. The CDR3 spans 20 residues. Germline V CDR1 and CDR2: SGHTS, YDEGEE. This CDR3 is CASSPYPVGQGRGLNTEAFF. CDR3 sequence (DNA): TGTGCCAGCAGCCCGTACCCCGTCGGACAGGGCCGGGGGCTGAACACTGAAGCTTTCTTT.

The V gene is TRBV7-2, the J gene TRBJ1-4; TRBD1 matches 9 bases. Germline V gives CDR1 SGHTA, CDR2 FQGNSA. Trimming cost V 5 bases and J 8 bases; bases outside gene matches: 9. The CDR3 length is 15 residues. CDR3 nucleotides: TGTGCCAGCAGCCAAAGGACAGGGGAAGGCGAAAAACTGTTTTTT. Amino acid sequence: CASSQRTGEGEKLFF.

Regarding this clone: The sample carries other DNA sequences with the same CDR3. The rearrangement joins TRBV28 to TRBJ2-5, with 9 positions matching TRBD1. Trimming removed 6 bases from V and 1 base from J; junction bases left unmatched: 3. The V gene's germline CDR1 is MDHEN and CDR2 SYDVKM. There are 14 residues in the CDR3. CDR3 in DNA: TGTGCCAGCAGCCTGACAGGGGGCCAAGAGACCCAGTACTTC. It is translated as CASSLTGGQETQYF.

The sample holds a few counts of this clone. The gene calls are TRBV25-1 and TRBJ1-1; the D gene is possibly TRBD1 (6 bases). V lost 4 bases and J lost 0, with 9 bases in between. From germline, CDR1 is MGHDK and CDR2 SYGVNS. The CDR3 covers 14 residues. This CDR3 reads CASSADRMNTEAFF. In nucleotides, the CDR3 is TGTGCCAGCAGTGCCGACAGGATGAACACTGAAGCTTTCTTT.

The rearrangement joins TRBV5-5 to TRBJ2-6; D gene uncertain. The CDR3 covers 13 residues. Germline V lookup: CDR1 SGHKS, CDR2 YYEKEE (reference sequence). The germline V and J ends were trimmed by 4 bases and 1 base, with 3 bases remaining between them. As DNA, the CDR3 is TGTGCCAGCAGCGTATCTGGGGCCAACGTCCTGACTTTC. Protein sequence: CASSVSGANVLTF. Variable domain in full (rest from reference TRBV5-5 and TRBJ2-6): DAGVTQSPTHLIKTRGQQVTLRCSPISGHKSVSWYQQVLGQGPQFIFQYYEKEERGRGNFPDRFSARQFPNYSSELNVNALLLGDSALYLCASSVSGANVLTFGAGSRLTVL.